This passage covers 32 T cell receptor beta chains from one sample sequenced in a study of monozygotic twins with cystic fibrosis. Assay: immunoSEQ multiplex PCR; the TCRdb copy retains only in-frame clones and omits some. This table holds under 11,000 clones, 96% found once. The sample comprised blood. Receptors originate from a boy aged 5 to 17 with cystic fibrosis.

The chain carries TRBV28 and TRBJ2-7, with a weak D call TRBD2 (6 bases). Germline V lookup: CDR1 MDHEN, CDR2 SYDVKM. The V and J ends lost 6 bases and 2 bases respectively, with 14 bases between them. The CDR3 has 14 residues. The CDR3 is CASSPLASPYEQYF. For the CDR3, the DNA is TGTGCCAGCAGCCCTCTAGCGTCCCCCTACGAGCAGTACTTC. Full variable domain (remainder filled in from reference TRBV28 and TRBJ2-7): DVKVTQSSRYLVKRTGEKVFLECVQDMDHENMFWYRQDPGLGLRLIYFSYDVKMKEKGDIPEGYSVSREKKERFSLILESASTNQTSMYLCASSPLASPYEQYFGPGTRLTVT.

The rearrangement links TRBV9 to TRBJ2-7, with 10 bases aligning to TRBD1. CDR1 is SGDLS, CDR2 YYNGEE, per germline. The CDR3 consists of 18 residues. After removal of 0 bases from V and 2 bases from J, the junction contained 11 bases not matched to a gene. The CDR3 coding sequence is TGTGCCAGCAGCGTAGGGACAGGGGGTGTCAGCCGTACCTACGAGCAGTACTTC. Translated: CASSVGTGGVSRTYEQYF.

The V and J genes are TRBV7-2 and TRBJ2-2; 8 positions agree with TRBD2. Trimming cost V 4 bases and J 7 bases; bases outside gene matches: 11. Germline CDR1 SGHTA, CDR2 FQGNSA. CDR3 length equals 16 residues. This CDR3 is CASSSTGLARDGELFF. The CDR3 region has the DNA TGTGCCAGCAGCTCCACAGGACTAGCAAGGGACGGGGAGCTGTTTTTT.

The V call is TRBV28, the J call TRBJ1-3; maybe TRBD1 (6 bases). The V gene's germline CDR1 is MDHEN and CDR2 SYDVKM. V lost 6 bases and J 0 bases, leaving 12 bases between the germline ends. CDR3 size: 15 residues. The CDR3 bases are TGTGCCAGCAGCCCCCCAGGGGACTCTGGAAACACCATATATTTT. Its translation is CASSPPGDSGNTIYF.

The rearrangement uses TRBV15 and TRBJ2-3; 7 nucleotides match TRBD2. CDR3 length: 16 amino acids. Germline V gene lookup returns CDR1 LNHNV and CDR2 YYDKDF (reference sequence). Unmatched junction bases numbered 5, after V lost 0 bases and J lost 2 bases. The CDR3 coding sequence is TGTGCCACCAGCAGAGAGGGACTAAGCCTCACAGATACGCAGTATTTT. This sequence encodes CATSREGLSLTDTQYF.

This clone has a single count. The rearrangement links TRBV6-6 to TRBJ2-1, with D unclear. CDR3 length equals 13 residues. The V end lost 0 bases, the J end lost 3 bases, and 3 bases lay between the germline ends. The germline V gene encodes CDR1 MNHNY and CDR2 SVGAGI (reference sequence). CDR3 in amino acids: CASSYSSYNEQFF. In nucleotides, the CDR3 is TGTGCCAGCAGTTACTCGAGCTACAATGAGCAGTTCTTC.

CDR3 DNA sequence: TGCGCCAGCAGCTTGGAAGGACAGGGTGGGACCGGGGAGCTGTTTTTT. Protein product: CASSLEGQGGTGELFF. This chain joins TRBV5-1 and TRBJ2-2, with TRBD1 identical over 8 bases. CDR1 is SGHRS and CDR2 is YFSETQ in the germline V gene. The length of the CDR3 is 16 residues. V lost 0 bases, J lost 5 bases, and 6 bases stayed unmatched.

This sequence joins TRBV30 and TRBJ1-1; a weak D match, TRBD1 (6 bases). CDR1 is GTSNPN and CDR2 is SVGIG in the germline V gene (reference sequence). The CDR3 spans 14 residues. With 5 bases removed from V and 7 bases from J, the gap between germline ends came to 20 bases. CDR3 nucleotide sequence: TGTGCCTGGGCCCCCTTAGGGACACCGTATGAAGCTTTCTTT. It specifies CAWAPLGTPYEAFF.

The chain recombines TRBV16 with TRBJ2-7; 10 bases are a match to TRBD1. Germline V gene lookup returns CDR1 KGHSY and CDR2 FQNENV. The J segment lost 0 bases and the V segment lost 3 bases, leaving 5 bases of the junction unmatched. This CDR3 comprises 16 residues. In DNA form, the CDR3 reads TGTGCCAGCAGCCATGGGACAGGGGATCTCTCCTACGAGCAGTACTTC. Translation: CASSHGTGDLSYEQYF.

The chain employs TRBV7-3 and TRBJ2-5, with TRBD2 as a possible D gene (5 bases). V was shortened by 5 bases and J by 4 bases, with 20 bases between the two germline ends. The germline V gene has CDR1 SGHTA and CDR2 FQGTGA. The CDR3 contains 16 residues. CDR3 protein: CASSRSGNVEGETQYF. Written as DNA, the CDR3 is TGTGCCAGCAGCCGCTCTGGGAATGTAGAGGGAGAGACCCAGTACTTC.

The CDR3 nucleotides read TGTGCCAGCAGCACTTCTGGCCGATACAATGAGCAGTTCTTC. Amino acids: CASSTSGRYNEQFF. This chain connects TRBV7-9 to TRBJ2-1; D is unresolved. CDR3 length: 14 amino acids. The V and J ends lost 5 bases and 4 bases respectively, with 12 bases between them. CDR1 and CDR2 (germline): SEHNR, FQNEAQ (reference sequence). Together with reference TRBV7-9 and TRBJ2-1, the CDR3 gives the full variable domain: DTGVSQNPRHKITKRGQNVTFRCDPISEHNRLYWYRQTLGQGPEFLTYFQNEAQLEKSRLLSDRFSAERPKGSFSTLEIQRTEQGDSAMYLCASSTSGRYNEQFFGPGTRLTVL.

The chain is built from TRBV28 and TRBJ2-2; 7 nucleotides align to TRBD1. This CDR3 spans 14 amino acids. V dropped 6 bases and J dropped 3; count of bases not matched to a gene: 4. In germline, CDR1 is MDHEN, CDR2 SYDVKM. The CDR3 is CASRFTGDTGELFF. The CDR3 region has the DNA TGTGCCAGCAGGTTCACAGGGGACACCGGGGAGCTGTTTTTT.

The chain recombines TRBV4-3 with TRBJ2-7, with TRBD1 identical over 7 bases. V shed 0 bases, J shed 1 base, and the junction held 9 bases outside the gene matches. The CDR3 contains 17 residues. Germline assignment: CDR1 LGHNA and CDR2 YSLEER. CDR3 nucleotide sequence: TGCGCCAGCAGCCAAGAAGGAATTTGGGACAGATCCTACGAGCAGTACTTC. Its protein product is CASSQEGIWDRSYEQYF.

CDR3 residues: CASSQVGQGNYGYTF. The CDR3 DNA is TGCGCCAGCAGCCAAGTGGGACAGGGCAACTATGGCTACACCTTC. The chain uses TRBV4-1 and TRBJ1-2, with 9 bases that match TRBD1. V lost 1 base and J lost 2; bases outside the gene matches: 2. The CDR3 extends over 15 amino acids. Germline assignment: CDR1 MGHRA and CDR2 YSYEKL.

This chain joins TRBV5-6 and TRBJ1-4; D gene ambiguous. The CDR3 sequence is 11 residues long. The V end lost 1 base, the J end lost 7 bases, and 2 bases lay between the germline ends. The germline CDR1 and CDR2 sequences are SGHDT and YYEEEE. In DNA form, the CDR3 reads TGTGCCAGCAGCTTGAGTGAAAAACTGTTTTTT. It encodes CASSLSEKLFF.

The chain employs TRBV7-2 and TRBJ1-1, with 9 bases that match TRBD1. The CDR3 consists of 14 residues. J lost 2 bases, V lost 5 bases, and 3 bases had no gene match. Germline V gene data show CDR1 as SGHTA and CDR2 as FQGNSA. The CDR3 DNA reads TGTGCCAGCAGCCCAACAGGGGGCAACACTGAAGCTTTCTTT. This translates into CASSPTGGNTEAFF.

This sequence joins TRBV18 and TRBJ2-5; 15 bases map to TRBD2. CDR3 size: 16 residues. Looked up from germline, CDR1 is KGHSH and CDR2 is LQKENI. V was clipped by 3 bases and J by 5 bases; unmatched bases: 4. DNA for the CDR3: TGTGCCAGCTCACCCCCGGGACTAGCGGGAGGTGAGACCCAGTACTTC. The encoded protein is CASSPPGLAGGETQYF.

The rearrangement uses TRBV5-1 and TRBJ2-7, with 9 bases matching TRBD1. The V and J ends lost 2 bases and 2 bases, in that order; junction bases with no gene match: 2. CDR1 SGHRS and CDR2 YFSETQ come from the germline V gene. There are 14 residues in the CDR3. The CDR3 sequence is CASSFRTGAYEQYF. The CDR3 region has the DNA TGCGCCAGCAGCTTTAGGACAGGGGCCTACGAGCAGTACTTC.

The DNA of the CDR3 is TGCGCCAGCAGCTTGGCCTACCACGGACAGGGAAACACTGAAGCTTTCTTT. Protein sequence: CASSLAYHGQGNTEAFF. The chain links TRBV5-1 to TRBJ1-1; 8 positions agree with TRBD1. CDR1 and CDR2 from the germline V gene are SGHRS and YFSETQ. CDR3 length: 17 amino acids. Trimming cost V 0 bases and J 2 bases; bases outside gene matches: 9. Full variable domain (remainder filled in from reference TRBV5-1 and TRBJ1-1): KAGVTQTPRYLIKTRGQQVTLSCSPISGHRSVSWYQQTPGQGLQFLFEYFSETQRNKGNFPGRFSGRQFSNSRSEMNVSTLELGDSALYLCASSLAYHGQGNTEAFFGQGTRLTVV.

This clone has only one observation. The V and J genes are TRBV27 and TRBJ2-7; the D is unclear. Germline V lookup: CDR1 MNHEY, CDR2 SMNVEV (reference sequence). With 2 bases removed from V and 0 bases from J, the gap between germline ends came to 11 bases. The CDR3 spans 15 residues. The CDR3 protein is CASSLKGLDSYEQYF. The CDR3 DNA sequence: TGTGCCAGCAGTTTAAAGGGTTTAGACTCCTACGAGCAGTACTTC.

The genes are TRBV7-9 and TRBJ2-2; perhaps TRBD2 as D (7 bases). Germline CDR1 and CDR2: SEHNR and FQNEAQ (reference sequence). V gave up 8 bases and J gave up 9 bases, with 19 bases separating them. This CDR3 contains 14 residues. The CDR3 DNA follows: TGTGCCAGCCCCCGGGGAGGGGGGGACCGGGAGCTGTTTTTT. Translation gives CASPRGGGDRELFF.

The J gene is TRBJ1-6, the V gene TRBV7-9, with D uncertain. V was pared by 6 bases and J by 5 bases, with 5 bases between. The CDR3 length is 12 residues. Per germline, CDR1 SEHNR and CDR2 FQNEAQ (reference sequence). The CDR3 nucleotides read TGTGCCAGCAGTTTTAATAATTCACCCCTCCACTTT. Its protein is CASSFNNSPLHF. The whole variable domain, remainder taken from reference TRBV7-9 and TRBJ1-6, is DTGVSQNPRHKITKRGQNVTFRCDPISEHNRLYWYRQTLGQGPEFLTYFQNEAQLEKSRLLSDRFSAERPKGSFSTLEIQRTEQGDSAMYLCASSFNNSPLHFGNGTRLTVT.

This clone was counted once. The chain combines TRBV9 with TRBJ1-1; no clear D gene. V was clipped by 7 bases and J by 1 base, with 5 bases between them. The V gene's germline CDR1 is SGDLS and CDR2 YYNGEE. There are 11 residues in the CDR3. CDR3 sequence (DNA): TGTGCCAGCGGCCCGAACACTGAAGCTTTCTTT. Residues: CASGPNTEAFF.

The chain has TRBV19 and TRBJ2-7; D not certain. This CDR3 is 18 amino acids long. Trimming cost V 1 base and J 0 bases, with 19 bases left between them. The V gene's germline CDR1 is LNHDA and CDR2 SQIVND (reference sequence). The CDR3 DNA reads as TGTGCCAGTAGTATAGCCATCATACAGCGTTATAGCTCCTACGAGCAGTACTTC. It translates to CASSIAIIQRYSSYEQYF.

The rearrangement links TRBV7-9 to TRBJ1-1; 7 positions match TRBD1. Germline CDR1 reads SEHNR; CDR2 reads FQNEAQ (reference sequence). Trimming took 5 bases from V and 0 from J; bases not matched to a gene: 15. The CDR3 is made up of 18 amino acids. CDR3 residues: CASSRRSRGRPMNTEAFF. In DNA form, the CDR3 reads TGTGCCAGCAGCCGACGGTCCAGGGGGAGACCAATGAACACTGAAGCTTTCTTT.

The J gene is TRBJ1-3, the V gene TRBV7-2; D is uncertain. The CDR3 has 15 amino acids. Per the germline V gene, CDR1 is SGHTA and CDR2 is FQGNSA. Between the trimmed V and J ends, which lost 3 bases and 0 bases, there was a span of 9 bases. CDR3: CASSFGRASGNTIYF. The CDR3 DNA sequence: TGTGCCAGCAGCTTTGGACGGGCCTCTGGAAACACCATATATTTT.

This clone appeared once. The CDR3 DNA is TGTGCCAGTAGGATAAACGGGGGGGACAATGAGCAGTTCTTC. Residues: CASRINGGDNEQFF. J is TRBJ2-1 and V is TRBV19, with TRBD2 matching over 8 bases. With V trimmed by 6 bases and J by 5 bases, 6 bases remained unmatched. Germline V gene lookup returns CDR1 LNHDA and CDR2 SQIVND (reference sequence). The CDR3 spans 14 residues.

The chain uses TRBV28 and TRBJ1-3; D not resolved. V dropped 5 bases and J dropped 1 base, with 12 bases sitting between them. Germline loops: CDR1 MDHEN, CDR2 SYDVKM. This CDR3 region has 15 residues. CDR3 sequence: CASSHFRESGNTIYF. CDR3 in DNA: TGTGCCAGCAGTCATTTTAGAGAATCTGGAAACACCATATATTTT.

This chain links TRBV5-3 with TRBJ2-1; 10 bases fit TRBD1. TRBV5-3 is given ORF status, its function remaining uncertain. V gave up 5 bases and J gave up 4 bases; unmatched junction bases: 9. CDR3 length: 16 amino acids. DNA of the CDR3: TGTGCCAGAAGTAATTCCGGGACAGGGGATTACAATGAGCAGTTCTTC. This codes for CARSNSGTGDYNEQFF.

The chain has TRBV14 and TRBJ1-3; D is unclear. The CDR3 totals 13 residues. Germline V gene data show CDR1 as SGHDN and CDR2 as FVKESK. The V end lost 4 bases, the J end lost 0 bases, and 4 bases lay between the germline ends. CDR3 coding DNA: TGTGCCAGCAGCCGCGCCTCTGGAAACACCATATATTTT. It encodes CASSRASGNTIYF.

The genes are TRBV18 and TRBJ1-4; D not certain. V lost 8 bases and J lost 3, with 10 bases in between. The germline V gene encodes CDR1 KGHSH and CDR2 LQKENI. This CDR3 contains 13 residues. In DNA, the CDR3 is TGTGCCAGCCTGTCGGGCCCTAATGAAAAACTGTTTTTT. It translates to CASLSGPNEKLFF.

J is TRBJ2-1 and V is TRBV5-1, with 13 bases lining up with TRBD2. Germline V lookup: CDR1 SGHRS, CDR2 YFSETQ. V dropped 3 bases and J dropped 7; count of bases not matched to a gene: 1. The CDR3 runs to 14 residues. In nucleotides, the CDR3 is TGCGCCAGCAGCTCACTAGCGGGGGGGAATGAGCAGTTCTTC. Protein: CASSSLAGGNEQFF.